This record covers a single T cell receptor beta chain. As yet, its antigen is unknown. The data were obtained in a study of cytomegalovirus exposure and HLA in healthy donors. Study observations and caveats: Accurate HLA-A and HLA-B prediction from TCR beta sequences was reported for most subjects.

This PCR relied on a set of 60 Vbeta primers and 13 Jbeta primers. Clones were sequenced by immunoSEQ multiplex PCR, and TCRdb holds only the in-frame ones, with some missing. The sample yields 80,000 or so clones, approximately 57% seen once. The material sequenced was PBMCs. The clonotype originates from a man aged 25 to 40 in good health and CMV-seropositive.

In nucleotides, the CDR3 is TGTGCCAGCAGCGTAAACTTCGAGCAGTACTTC. Its protein is CASSVNFEQYF. The chain employs TRBV7-9 and TRBJ2-7; no clear D. Germline lookup yields CDR1 SEHNR and CDR2 FQNEAQ (reference sequence). Trimming removed 5 bases from V and 6 bases from J, with 8 bases in between. There are 11 residues in the CDR3.